This is a list of T cell receptor beta chains from one sample in a study of cytomegalovirus exposure and HLA in healthy donors. The protocol was immunoSEQ multiplex PCR, while the TCRdb copy is restricted to in-frame clones and leaves out a portion. The table has 100,000 to 150,000 clones, about four fifths seen once. Sequences were obtained from PBMCs. These receptors were obtained from a man between 18 and 29 years old in good health and CMV-seronegative. Both conserved end residues are part of each CDR3. Each record gives: J gene, clone size, D gene, V gene, CDR3 DNA, CDR3 protein. D genes are given only for firm matches. The size of a clone is reported for some rows only, either as once, few or many, or as a class for expanded clones.

j_call: TRBJ2-5; clone_size: few; d_call: .; v_call: TRBV4-1; cdr3_nt: TGCGCCAGCAGCCAGGGGGCAGAGAGCCAAGAGACCCAGTACTTC; cdr3_aa: CASSQGAESQETQYF
j_call: TRBJ2-4; clone_size: few; d_call: TRBD1; v_call: TRBV4-1; cdr3_nt: TGCGCCAGCAGCCAAGTTCTGGACAGGGCGGACAAAAACATTCAGTACTTC; cdr3_aa: CASSQVLDRADKNIQYF
j_call: TRBJ1-1; clone_size: .; d_call: .; v_call: TRBV7-2; cdr3_nt: TGTGCCAGCAGCCGACCTCAGGTCCCGTGGACTGAAGCTTTCTTT; cdr3_aa: CASSRPQVPWTEAFF
j_call: TRBJ1-1; clone_size: .; d_call: TRBD1; v_call: TRBV11-3; cdr3_nt: TGTGCCAGCAGCACCGGGACAGCCGAAGCTTTCTTT; cdr3_aa: CASSTGTAEAFF
j_call: TRBJ2-7; clone_size: .; d_call: TRBD2; v_call: TRBV2; cdr3_nt: TGTGCCAGCAGTGAAGAGGAGCGGGGTGGCTACGAGCAGTACTTC; cdr3_aa: CASSEEERGGYEQYF
j_call: TRBJ2-1; clone_size: .; d_call: .; v_call: TRBV13; cdr3_nt: TGTGCCAGCAGTTATTACGGACAGAACAATGAGCAGTTCTTC; cdr3_aa: CASSYYGQNNEQFF
j_call: TRBJ1-6; clone_size: .; d_call: TRBD1; v_call: TRBV19; cdr3_nt: TGTGCCAGTAGACCTCTGGGACAGGTAAATTCACCCCTCCACTTT; cdr3_aa: CASRPLGQVNSPLHF
j_call: TRBJ1-1; clone_size: .; d_call: TRBD1; v_call: TRBV5-1; cdr3_nt: TGCGCCAGCAGCTTCGGGACAGAAGGAGCCTACACTGAAGCTTTCTTT; cdr3_aa: CASSFGTEGAYTEAFF
j_call: TRBJ1-1; clone_size: .; d_call: TRBD1; v_call: TRBV20-1; cdr3_nt: TGCAGTGCTAGTTTAACAGGGGAGGCTTTCTTT; cdr3_aa: CSASLTGEAFF
j_call: TRBJ1-1; clone_size: .; d_call: .; v_call: TRBV5-4; cdr3_nt: TGTGCCAGCAGCCGAGGGGGGGGGTTCTCTGAAGCTTTCTTT; cdr3_aa: CASSRGGGFSEAFF
j_call: TRBJ1-5; clone_size: once; d_call: .; v_call: TRBV19; cdr3_nt: TGTGCCAGTAGCTTACAGGCAGGCAATCAGCCCCAGCATTTT; cdr3_aa: CASSLQAGNQPQHF
j_call: TRBJ2-4; clone_size: .; d_call: TRBD1; v_call: TRBV18; cdr3_nt: TGTGCCAGCTCACCACTTCGCCGACAGGGGGAAAACATTCAGTACTTC; cdr3_aa: CASSPLRRQGENIQYF
j_call: TRBJ1-2; clone_size: once; d_call: TRBD1; v_call: TRBV6-1; cdr3_nt: TGTGCCAGCAGGCTACAGGGGTCTTCCTATGGCTACACCTTC; cdr3_aa: CASRLQGSSYGYTF
j_call: TRBJ1-2; clone_size: .; d_call: TRBD1; v_call: TRBV5-1; cdr3_nt: TGCGCCAGCAGCAGGGGACAGGGGGCGGGCAACTATGGCTACACCTTC; cdr3_aa: CASSRGQGAGNYGYTF
j_call: TRBJ1-6; clone_size: .; d_call: TRBD1; v_call: TRBV4-2; cdr3_nt: TGTGCCAGCAGCCAAGACTCCGGGACAGGGAATTCACCCCTCCACTTT; cdr3_aa: CASSQDSGTGNSPLHF
j_call: TRBJ2-7; clone_size: .; d_call: TRBD1; v_call: TRBV5-6; cdr3_nt: TGTGCCAGCAACCTGAGGACAGGGACCGAGCAGTACTTC; cdr3_aa: CASNLRTGTEQYF
j_call: TRBJ2-3; clone_size: .; d_call: TRBD2; v_call: TRBV19; cdr3_nt: TGTGCCAGTAGTACCAGCGGGGGGCCCACAGATACGCAGTATTTT; cdr3_aa: CASSTSGGPTDTQYF
j_call: TRBJ2-7; clone_size: .; d_call: TRBD1; v_call: TRBV7-2; cdr3_nt: TGTGCCAGCAGCTCCCGACAGGGTCTTGCCTACGAGCAGTACTTC; cdr3_aa: CASSSRQGLAYEQYF
j_call: TRBJ2-5; clone_size: .; d_call: .; v_call: TRBV11-3; cdr3_nt: TGTGCCAGCAGCTTAACGGACCAAGAGACCCAGTACTTC; cdr3_aa: CASSLTDQETQYF
j_call: TRBJ2-5; clone_size: .; d_call: .; v_call: TRBV27; cdr3_nt: TGTGCCAGCAGCCCGAGGTTCCTTACCGAGACCCAGTACTTC; cdr3_aa: CASSPRFLTETQYF
j_call: TRBJ2-2; clone_size: .; d_call: TRBD2; v_call: TRBV7-9; cdr3_nt: TGTGCCAGCAGCCCAGCCCCTGGGAGCGGGGGGGCTATGACCGGGGAGCTGTTTTTT; cdr3_aa: CASSPAPGSGGAMTGELFF
j_call: TRBJ2-5; clone_size: .; d_call: TRBD2; v_call: TRBV27; cdr3_nt: TGTGCCAGCAGTTTAGATCGGGGGGGCCTTGGAGAGACCCAGTACTTC; cdr3_aa: CASSLDRGGLGETQYF
j_call: TRBJ1-2; clone_size: .; d_call: .; v_call: TRBV7-9; cdr3_nt: TGTTCCAGCAGCCGACAGTTCCTTGACTTCTATGGCTACACCTTC; cdr3_aa: CSSSRQFLDFYGYTF
j_call: TRBJ2-5; clone_size: .; d_call: .; v_call: TRBV10-3; cdr3_nt: TGTGCCATCAAGGAGGATCAAGAGACCCAGTACTTC; cdr3_aa: CAIKEDQETQYF